One TCR beta chain is described in this entry. This clone was observed a few times. The target of this receptor is not known. Base-call qualities are not available, and no considerably larger clone is one nucleotide away. This sample stems from a study of cytomegalovirus exposure and HLA in healthy donors (dated by TCRdb to 2016 to 2017). Background for the entire study: According to an earlier analysis of 450 to 650 of the donors, about 180 million T cells yielded 90 million to 140 million unique TCR beta sequences and around 280 Gb of sequence data. Of the approximately 400 genotyped donors, 75% to 85% were placed in the genetic ancestry cluster associated with self-reported Caucasian donors. Around 300 gigabases of sequencing data and 80 million or so unique TCR sequences were included in an early release covering about 700 HLA-typed donors. High-throughput TCR immunosequencing, statistical association of individual TCRs with disease status, and machine learning were combined to predict cytomegalovirus infection status. A later genetic analysis took genome-wide SNP genotypes for about 55% of the 666 donors and used that subset as a discovery cohort. The number of typed donors differed by locus: about 620-640 for A, B, C, DRB1 and DQB1; 500 to 550 for DQA1; some 610 for DPA1; and approximately 450 for DPB1. All discovery cohort repertoires had been generated on a single sequencing platform. Besides the first cohort of around 700 subjects, a separate validation cohort made up of 120 different subjects was used. The study profiled the T cell repertoires of under 850 subjects by immunosequencing and related them to cytomegalovirus serostatus. Donor age, sex, ethnicity and CMV serostatus were compiled together with the repertoire data. In the later analysis, no new phenotypic data were used to find candidate immune exposures; instead, reliance was placed on TCR beta sequences and their occurrence across donors. To decide whether each TCR beta V gene segment behaved as functional or pseudogenic, an earlier analysis of approximately 590 of the donors relied on high-throughput TCR beta sequencing. About five DR-DQ haplotypes were treated as single units for association and clustering because of strong linkage in the cohort. To study patterns of TCR occurrence, a later analysis re-analyzed previously published TCR beta repertoires from just over 650 donors and added high-resolution HLA genotyping. On average, around 240,000 unique TCR beta nucleotide sequences were sequenced per donor among a few hundred genotyped donors of the cohort, with 15% to 20% of those sequences being non-productive. HLA typing covered class I and class II loci at four-digit resolution. The study aimed to test whether signatures of past pathogen exposure could be identified by cataloging public T cell receptors.

The germline V gene supplies CDR1 MDHEN and CDR2 SYDVKM. Compared with germline, V lacks 5 bases and J lacks 4 bases; bases without a gene match: 4. The CDR3 starts with the cysteine, ends with the phenylalanine, and has 15 residues. Only the CDR3 portion is preserved as DNA: 45 bases, with reading frame beginning at the first base. The receptor library was made with the immunoSEQ multiplex PCR assay. A mixture of 60 forward primers for TCR Vbeta segments and 13 reverse primers for TCR Jbeta segments was used in the multiplex PCR. The CDR3 region of rearranged TCR beta genes was amplified from genomic DNA with a multiplex PCR assay. On the Illumina HiSeq System, the amplified TCR beta libraries were sequenced as 87-base-pair reads. In the paper's pipeline: A later analysis counted approximately 84 million unique TCR beta chains across the 650 to 700 repertoires, and roughly 10 million of these chains were shared by at least two donors. A nearest-neighbor algorithm error-corrected the raw reads and collapsed the reads into unique sequences, merging closely related sequences to remove PCR and sequencing errors. CDR3 sequences were aligned to IMGT reference sequences to assign V, D and J gene segments. For a sequence to be retained, a match of at least six nucleotides to both a V gene segment and a J gene segment was required. Rearrangements were called productive when the CDR3 lacked stop codons and stayed in frame with V and J; all others were non-productive. CDR3 was defined according to IMGT convention as the region running from the second conserved V-encoded cysteine to the conserved J-encoded phenylalanine. In an earlier analysis of around 600 of the donors, sequences lacking an unambiguous match to a single V gene segment were excluded. An earlier analysis of 500 to 600 of the donors classified V segments as functional when productive rearrangements were above 56.7% and as segregating when the standard deviation between donors was above 5%. A statistical classification framework was built to diagnose cytomegalovirus status from the catalog of TCR beta chain sequences. In a later analysis, TCR nucleotide sequences were compared against IMGT/GENE-DB human TR gene sequences so that V and J genes could be assigned. Using the TCRdist pipeline, a later analysis assigned CDR3 sequences along with most-parsimonious VDJ recombination scenarios. In a later analysis, every TCR beta chain was defined by the combination of its CDR3 amino acid sequence and its V-gene family, and reads without a unique V-gene family were dropped. In a later analysis, some 600 highly shared, low-generation-probability nucleotide sequences were removed to address suspected cross-contamination and a sequencing artifact. A later analysis calculated a clonal expansion index for each public chain from normalized within-repertoire ranks of inferred template counts. In a later analysis, generation probabilities were computed using a VDJ recombination model fitted to out-of-frame rearrangements, and the results were checked against IGoR. In a later analysis, hypergeometric tests were used to score TCR-TCR, TCR-HLA and TCR-CMV co-occurrence, with a repertoire-size bias correction applied to TCR pairs. In a later analysis, false discovery rates were estimated by permuting HLA or CMV assignments 20 times. A later analysis grouped co-occurring TCRs with DBSCAN, adding TCRdist sequence similarity when clustering within HLA-allele-positive subsets. For co-occurrence clustering, repertoires with fewer than 30,000 or more than 120,000 public chains were excluded, along with 5 or 6 repertoires with anomalous nucleotide sharing. TCRdb mirrors the immuneACCESS table, restricted to in-frame sequences. Some clones are absent from its copies; in checked studies, under half trace to an unresolved V gene, and the reason for the others is unknown. The V and J calls and clone size are taken from that table; D and trimming were inferred from the DNA. In all, the sample holds roughly 86,000 clones, and 60% to 80% of those were seen once. Approximately 6% of the sample is held by the ten biggest clonotypes.

Overall results and qualifications from the work: The presence/absence analyses assumed that sequencing depth was roughly uniform across donors, and that assumption may not be true. A further reported finding was that TCR beta sequences accurately predicted the HLA-A and HLA-B alleles for most subjects in the first cohort. According to the authors, the approach could potentially be generalized to other disease states and immunological phenotypes. At a false discovery rate of 0.05, a later analysis linked 16,951 TCR beta sequences to specific HLA alleles. Assigning TCR associations to individual alleles was difficult when HLA alleles, especially DR and DQ, strongly co-occurred. For the cohort, immune exposure information was limited to CMV serostatus. Because HLA typing was unavailable for some donors at each locus, only the typed subset was used in association tests. The classifier was reported to diagnose cytomegalovirus status with high specificity and sensitivity in both the original cohort and the validation cohort. Linkage disequilibrium might explain the correlated functional status among segregating V segments, but an unknown experimental factor could not be ruled out. In vitro tests confirmed that a few of the cytomegalovirus-associated TCR beta chains recognize cytomegalovirus antigens. A later analysis found that most CMV-associated TCR beta chains appeared HLA-restricted, with HLA associations seemingly driven largely by CMV exposure. The study listed 150 to 200 TCR beta chains as associated with cytomegalovirus. Several of the top co-occurrence clusters appeared to be linked to parvovirus B19, influenza, CMV and Epstein-Barr virus, according to a later analysis. A later analysis found that TCR association rates varied across HLA loci, with DRB1 alleles showing the most associated TCRs and HLA-C alleles the fewest. The 87-base-pair reads could not distinguish some IMGT-functional V segments, including TRBV6-2 and TRBV6-3, so those segments were excluded. Compared with equally common non-associated chains, HLA-associated TCR beta chains in a later analysis were more clonally expanded and had lower generation probabilities. The earlier analysis of 587 of the donors excluded 15 to 20 rarely observed V segments, including chromosome 9 orphons, because counts were too low. Only TCR beta chains were sequenced in this cohort, and the absence of alpha or paired-chain data limited detectable features. A later genetic analysis associated a missense DCLRE1C variant with V-gene and J-gene trimming of TCR beta chains, and an independent cohort replicated the association. Across donors, most TCR sequences were observed very rarely, whereas some public TCRs were present in many individuals. In an earlier analysis of about 550 of the donors, most TCR beta V segments were observed in productive rearrangements about 87% or about 30% of the time, broadly matching IMGT annotations. The sequencing pipeline was judged likely to have produced a cluster of highly shared sequence variants as a technical artifact. A later genetic analysis reported fewer N-insertions in productive TCRs among donors in an Asian-associated ancestry cluster than the roughly 670-donor mean.

In total, around 600 healthy bone marrow donors made up the cohort. All cohort members were sampled while nominally healthy, although unrecorded immune exposures were likely present. The donor tested CMV seronegative, placing the donor among the 350 to 400 seronegative members of the cohort. A peripheral blood sample was collected from each donor, and TCR beta sequencing was performed on peripheral blood mononuclear cells. Genomic DNA extraction from the blood cell samples was performed with the Qiagen DNeasy Blood Extraction Kit. This sequence uses TRBV28 and TRBJ2-7, with 14 junctional bases fitting TRBD2. The clonotype comes from a female donor in good health and CMV-seronegative. The specimen sequenced was PBMCs. The CDR3 reads as follows: CASSTGLAGVYEQYF. The DNA sequence reads TGTGCCAGCAGTACGGGACTAGCGGGAGTATACGAGCAGTACTTC.